The clone carrying this TCR beta chain was seen a few times. This sample stems from a study of blood T cell repertoires in COVID-19. Study-wide background: There were acute and convalescent COVID-19 samples, and they came from the United States, Italy and Spain. In each case, the material was cDNA or gDNA derived from T cells, B-cell-depleted T cells, or PBMCs.

In the original workflow: Estimated nucleated cell counts came from reference gene primer amplification. Generated by immunoSEQ multiplex PCR, the TCRdb table keeps only in-frame clones and is missing some. V and J calls and clone size are copied from that table; D and trimming were computed from the DNA. The top ten hold about an eighth of the sample, which has 55,000 or so clones, approximately 85% seen once. This CDR3 has 12 amino acids. V lost 5 bases to trimming and J lost 5 bases, with 7 bases between them. Germline CDR1 and CDR2: MRHNA and SNTAGT. This TCR was recovered from a human donor in a cohort sampled during active COVID-19. The sample taken for sequencing was peripheral blood. The V gene is TRBV6-4, the J gene TRBJ2-1; D not certain. CDR3 coding DNA: TGTGCCAGCAGTCACCGGGACAATGAGCAGTTCTTC. Its protein product is CASSHRDNEQFF.